These T cell receptor beta chains were read from a single sample in a study of cytotoxic CD8 clonotypes in ibrutinib-treated CLL. Assay: immunoSEQ multiplex PCR; the TCRdb copy retains only in-frame clones and omits some. Of about 17,000 clones listed, approximately 64% are singletons. This specimen consisted of PBMCs, obtained after 12 months of ibrutinib treatment. The receptors come from a human donor with chronic lymphocytic leukemia. CDR3s include the opening cysteine and the closing phenylalanine or tryptophan. The order of the fields is clone size, J gene, D gene, V gene, CDR3 DNA, CDR3 protein. The D gene is left open where the match is weak. Not every row has a clone size; where given, it reads once, few, many or a size class.

size: NA
J: TRBJ1-1
D: NA
V: TRBV6-6
DNA: TGTGCCAGCAGTTACTCGACTGGGAGGGTAAACACTGAAGCTTTCTTT
CDR3: CASSYSTGRVNTEAFF

size: NA
J: TRBJ2-7
D: TRBD2
V: TRBV7-2
DNA: TGTGCCAGCAGCTCAAATAGCGGGGGAAGCTCCTACGAGCAGTACTTC
CDR3: CASSSNSGGSSYEQYF

size: few
J: TRBJ2-2
D: NA
V: TRBV5-6
DNA: TGTGCCAGCAGCTTGGTTGTTGGGGGGAGAAGTACCGGGGAGCTGTTTTTT
CDR3: CASSLVVGGRSTGELFF

size: NA
J: TRBJ2-5
D: NA
V: TRBV30
DNA: TGTGCCTGGAGTGACATTTGGGGGTTACGGGAGACCCAGTACTTC
CDR3: CAWSDIWGLRETQYF

size: NA
J: TRBJ1-5
D: TRBD1
V: TRBV10-3
DNA: TGTGCCATCAGGCAGGGGGAAGATCAGCCCCAGCATTTT
CDR3: CAIRQGEDQPQHF

size: NA
J: TRBJ1-2
D: NA
V: TRBV11-2
DNA: TGTGCCAGCAGCTCCTCTAACTATGGCTACACCTTC
CDR3: CASSSSNYGYTF

size: NA
J: TRBJ2-3
D: TRBD2
V: TRBV9
DNA: TGTGCCAGCAGCGTAGACGGCGGGAGCGGGAGCGCAGATACGCAGTATTTT
CDR3: CASSVDGGSGSADTQYF

size: NA
J: TRBJ1-2
D: NA
V: TRBV25-1
DNA: TGTGCCAGCAGTGAATCATTCGCGCTGACTGGCTACACCTTC
CDR3: CASSESFALTGYTF

size: NA
J: TRBJ1-5
D: NA
V: TRBV2
DNA: TGTGCCAGCCGAGGGGGGGGCACTCAGCCCCAGCATTTT
CDR3: CASRGGGTQPQHF

size: NA
J: TRBJ2-7
D: NA
V: TRBV19
DNA: TGTGCCAGTAGTATATCGGCAGGGGTAAAAACCTACGAGCAGTACTTC
CDR3: CASSISAGVKTYEQYF

size: NA
J: TRBJ2-1
D: NA
V: TRBV10-3
DNA: TGTGCCATCAGTGAGTCTGGTGAGCAGTTCTTC
CDR3: CAISESGEQFF

size: NA
J: TRBJ1-5
D: NA
V: TRBV7-2
DNA: TGTGCCAGCAACATGGGGGCCGGTAGCAATCAGCCCCAGCATTTT
CDR3: CASNMGAGSNQPQHF

size: NA
J: TRBJ2-1
D: NA
V: TRBV5-1
DNA: TGCGCCAGCAGCTTGGGTAGCTGGAGCTCCTACAATGAGCAGTTCTTC
CDR3: CASSLGSWSSYNEQFF